One TCR beta chain is described in this entry. This entry is derived from a study of control samples from healthy donors and cancer patients. The method was immunoSEQ multiplex PCR; TCRdb's version includes in-frame clones alone and lacks a portion of them. The sample lists over 60,000 clones, over 75% occurring once. The sequencing input was blood. The TCR was taken from a man aged 35-49 years in good health.

This CDR3 is CASSQVLGYEQYF. CDR3 DNA: TGCGCCAGCAGCCAAGTTTTGGGCTACGAGCAGTACTTC. The V call is TRBV4-1, the J call TRBJ2-7; D not certain. Germline V gene lookup returns CDR1 MGHRA and CDR2 YSYEKL. The V end was cut by 1 base, the J end by 3 bases, with 7 bases between. The CDR3 loop spans 13 amino acids.